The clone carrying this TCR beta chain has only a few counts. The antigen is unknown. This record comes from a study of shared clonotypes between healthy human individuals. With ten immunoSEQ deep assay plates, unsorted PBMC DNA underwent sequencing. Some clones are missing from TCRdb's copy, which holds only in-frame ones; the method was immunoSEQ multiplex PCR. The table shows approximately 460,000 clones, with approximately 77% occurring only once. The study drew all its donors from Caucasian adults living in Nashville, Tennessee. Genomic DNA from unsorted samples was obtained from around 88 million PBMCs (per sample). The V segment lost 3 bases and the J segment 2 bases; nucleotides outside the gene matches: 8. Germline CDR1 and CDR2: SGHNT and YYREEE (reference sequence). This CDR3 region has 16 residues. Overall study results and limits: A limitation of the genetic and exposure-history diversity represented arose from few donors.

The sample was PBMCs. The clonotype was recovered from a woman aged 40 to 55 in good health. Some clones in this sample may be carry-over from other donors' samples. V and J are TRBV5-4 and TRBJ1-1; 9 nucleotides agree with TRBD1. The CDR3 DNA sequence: TGTGCCAGCAGCTCGGGGACAGGGCTTTCTAACACTGAAGCTTTCTTT. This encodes CASSSGTGLSNTEAFF. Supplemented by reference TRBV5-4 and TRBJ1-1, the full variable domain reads ETGVTQSPTHLIKTRGQQVTLRCSSQSGHNTVSWYQQALGQGPQFIFQYYREEENGRGNFPPRFSGLQFPNYSSELNVNALELDDSALYLCASSSGTGLSNTEAFFGQGTRLTVV.